This is a list of T cell receptor beta chains from one sample in a study of shared clonotypes between healthy human individuals. TCRdb keeps only in-frame clones here, not all; method: immunoSEQ multiplex PCR. Of fewer than 2.5 million clones in the sample, 93% were seen once. Sequenced material: naive CD4+ T cells from PBMCs. These receptors all come from a man younger than 35 in good health. Some clones in this sample may be carry-over from other donors' samples. Each CDR3 is given with its conserved first and last residue. D genes are given only for firm matches. Not every row has a clone size; where given, it reads once, few, many or a size class.

v_gene	d_gene	abundance	j_gene	CDR3aa
TRBV25-1	TRBD2	.	TRBJ2-3	CATRTSGTDTQYF
TRBV5-1	.	.	TRBJ2-3	CASSRESGTDTQYF
TRBV5-1	TRBD1	.	TRBJ1-1	CASSLATPTGLNTEAFF
TRBV5-1	.	.	TRBJ1-2	CASSLQGGTDYGYTF
TRBV5-4	.	.	TRBJ2-1	CASSYASGNNEQFF
TRBV7-9	.	.	TRBJ2-1	CASSLDLPGLPEQFF
TRBV28	TRBD1	.	TRBJ2-7	CASSLFKGQSSYEQYF
TRBV10-2	TRBD2	.	TRBJ2-6	CASFRKGLAGEVGANVLTF
TRBV7-2	.	.	TRBJ2-5	CASSFLPWTEETQYF
TRBV5-1	TRBD1	.	TRBJ1-2	CASRRGQGQGIGYTF
TRBV5-1	TRBD2	.	TRBJ2-3	CASSTGLAVTDTQYF
TRBV6-1	.	.	TRBJ2-5	CASSAYGETQYF
TRBV6-6	.	.	TRBJ1-1	CASSYSMGVGAFF
TRBV7-2	TRBD1	once	TRBJ1-2	CASSLMTGLSYGYTF
TRBV7-2	TRBD1	few	TRBJ2-5	CASSFDRVQETQYF